The 21 T cell receptor beta chains given below trace back to one sample, sequenced in a study of cytomegalovirus exposure and HLA in healthy donors (dated by TCRdb to 2017 to 2019). Library prep was done by the immunoSEQ multiplex PCR assay. For the multiplex PCR, a mixture combining 60 forward primers for TCR Vbeta segments and 13 reverse primers for TCR Jbeta segments was used. TCRdb took this table from immuneACCESS and kept in-frame rearrangements with V and J called. Such tables lack part of the clones; where checked against another copy, unresolved V genes explain under half of the gap, and the rest is unexplained. For this sample there are nearly 110,000 clones; roughly 82% appear just once. The ten largest account for 1.6% of the sample. The sample comprised PBMCs. These receptors were collected from a man between 45 and 60 years old in good health and CMV-seronegative.

This clone was counted only a few times. The chain carries TRBV7-9 and TRBJ1-1, with D unclear. In germline, CDR1 is SEHNR, CDR2 FQNEAQ (reference sequence). CDR3 size: 13 residues. Between the trimmed V and J ends, which lost 3 bases and 7 bases, there was a span of 12 bases. CDR3: CASSFLEVGEAFF. CDR3 sequence (DNA): TGTGCCAGCAGCTTCCTAGAGGTCGGTGAAGCTTTCTTT.

The J gene is TRBJ2-7, the V gene TRBV18; possible D gene TRBD1, 6 bases. Germline loops: CDR1 KGHSH, CDR2 LQKENI. The V and J ends lost 6 bases and 2 bases respectively, with 17 bases between them. The CDR3 is 15 amino acids. The CDR3 here is CASSQGRSTAYEQYV. CDR3 sequence (DNA): TGTGCCAGCTCCCAGGGGCGCAGCACGGCCTACGAGCAGTACGTC.

This chain links TRBV5-1 with TRBJ1-3; D is unresolved. CDR3 length equals 15 residues. Germline V gene data show CDR1 as SGHRS and CDR2 as YFSETQ. V was trimmed by 0 bases and J by 4 bases, leaving 11 bases between them. In DNA form, the CDR3 reads TGCGCCAGCAGCTTGGGGGCCTCGGGAGGAAACACCATATATTTT. Translation: CASSLGASGGNTIYF.

The chain carries TRBV7-2 and TRBJ1-1; 8 nucleotides agree with TRBD1. This CDR3 is built from 15 residues. The V gene end was trimmed by 1 base and the J gene end by 5 bases; junction bases not matched to a gene: 6. CDR1 is SGHTA and CDR2 is FQGNSA in the germline V gene. The CDR3 bases are TGTGCCAGCAGCTTAGTCGCAGGGGGCTCAACTGAAGCTTTCTTT. This translates into CASSLVAGGSTEAFF.

The V call is TRBV6-5, the J call TRBJ1-6, with TRBD1 matching 9 bases. V shed 7 bases, J shed 8 bases, and the junction held 3 bases outside the gene matches. This CDR3 contains 13 residues. Per the germline V gene, CDR1 is MNHEY and CDR2 is SVGAGI. The CDR3 coding sequence is TGTGCCAGCACCCGGACAGGGGATTCACCCCTCCACTTT. It yields the protein CASTRTGDSPLHF.

The J gene is TRBJ1-6, the V gene TRBV25-1; the D is unclear. CDR1 and CDR2 from the germline V gene are MGHDK and SYGVNS. Between the trimmed V and J ends, which lost 4 bases and 6 bases, there was a span of 13 bases. The CDR3 consists of 15 residues. The CDR3 coding sequence is TGTGCCAGCAGTGCTCCACTGCCGGGTAATTCACCCCTCCACTTT. Protein product: CASSAPLPGNSPLHF.

The chain has TRBV11-3 and TRBJ2-2; a weak D match, TRBD2 (6 bases). V dropped 0 bases and J dropped 5 bases, with 10 bases sitting between them. This CDR3 region has 15 residues. CDR1 is SGHNT, CDR2 YENEEA, per germline. The CDR3 bases are TGTGCCAGCAGCTTAGATCGGAGGGATACCGGGGAGCTGTTTTTT. This gives the protein CASSLDRRDTGELFF.

This rearrangement joins TRBV5-1 to TRBJ2-3, with TRBD2 matching 7 bases. The V gene's germline CDR1 is SGHRS and CDR2 YFSETQ. V was pared by 5 bases and J by 2 bases, with 8 bases of the junction left unmatched. The length of the CDR3 is 15 residues. DNA of the CDR3: TGCGCCAGCAGGCCGACCGGGGACTACACAGATACGCAGTATTTT. It is translated as CASRPTGDYTDTQYF. Complete variable domain (other parts from reference TRBV5-1 and TRBJ2-3): KAGVTQTPRYLIKTRGQQVTLSCSPISGHRSVSWYQQTPGQGLQFLFEYFSETQRNKGNFPGRFSGRQFSNSRSEMNVSTLELGDSALYLCASRPTGDYTDTQYFGPGTRLTVL.

This chain uses TRBV28 with TRBJ1-2; TRBD1 matches 10 bases. Germline CDR1 is MDHEN and CDR2 is SYDVKM. The CDR3 sequence is 15 residues long. Unmatched junction bases numbered 7, after V lost 5 bases and J lost 4 bases. CDR3 bases: TGTGCCAGCAGTGTACCGGGACAGGGGATCTATGGCTACACCTTC. This encodes CASSVPGQGIYGYTF.

This chain joins TRBV19 and TRBJ1-1; the match to TRBD1 covers 8 bases. With V trimmed by 6 bases and J by 5 bases, 5 bases remained unmatched. The V gene's germline CDR1 is LNHDA and CDR2 SQIVND (reference sequence). The CDR3 contains 13 residues. CDR3 sequence reads: CASSGQGKTEAFF. In nucleotides, the CDR3 is TGTGCCAGTAGCGGACAGGGTAAGACTGAAGCTTTCTTT.

This chain joins TRBV7-9 and TRBJ2-7; D gene ambiguous. The CDR3 has 13 residues. From germline, CDR1 is SEHNR and CDR2 FQNEAQ (reference sequence). V was trimmed by 3 bases and J by 4 bases, leaving 10 bases between them. In nucleotides, the CDR3 is TGTGCCAGCAGCTTCTTGGCGGCGTACGAGCAGTACTTC. Amino acids: CASSFLAAYEQYF.

The chain employs TRBV5-6 and TRBJ1-5; 9 bases match TRBD1. This CDR3 is 15 amino acids long. V lost 4 bases and J lost 4; bases outside the gene matches: 6. Germline V gene sequence: CDR1 SGHDT, CDR2 YYEEEE. CDR3 sequence: CASSMGTGNNQPQHF. DNA of the CDR3: TGTGCCAGCAGCATGGGGACAGGGAATAATCAGCCCCAGCATTTT.

The chain recombines TRBV5-4 with TRBJ2-3; D is unclear. Germline CDR1 and CDR2: SGHNT and YYREEE (reference sequence). This CDR3 is built from 12 residues. V was pared by 3 bases and J by 10 bases, with 12 bases between. CDR3 residues: CASSSIGGAQYF. The CDR3 DNA sequence: TGTGCCAGCAGCTCGATAGGTGGAGCGCAGTATTTT.

A remark on this clone: Other DNA sequences in this sample translate to the same CDR3. CDR3 amino acids: CASSVDRGGTEAFF. CDR3 sequence (DNA): TGTGCCAGTAGCGTAGACAGGGGCGGCACGGAAGCTTTCTTT. The gene calls are TRBV19 and TRBJ1-1; 8 bases are a match to TRBD1. The ends lost 6 bases at V and 8 bases at J; junction bases unmatched: 11. Germline lookup yields CDR1 LNHDA and CDR2 SQIVND (reference sequence). The CDR3 extends over 14 amino acids.

This chain connects TRBV6-1 to TRBJ1-5; D gene uncertain. There are 17 residues in the CDR3. With 1 base removed from V and 0 bases from J, the gap between germline ends came to 13 bases. The germline CDR1 and CDR2 sequences are MNHNS and SASEGT. The CDR3 coding sequence is TGTGCCAGCAGTGAAGGTTGGCAGAGGAATAGCAATCAGCCCCAGCATTTT. Amino acids: CASSEGWQRNSNQPQHF.

The chain is built from TRBV19 and TRBJ1-1; D might be TRBD1 (5 bases). Trimming removed 1 base from V and 0 bases from J, with 6 bases in between. This CDR3 comprises 14 residues. Germline V gives CDR1 LNHDA, CDR2 SQIVND (reference sequence). The CDR3 coding sequence is TGTGCCAGTAGTATAGGGACACTGAACACTGAAGCTTTCTTT. It is translated as CASSIGTLNTEAFF.

This clone has just one count. The rearrangement links TRBV5-1 to TRBJ2-2; D is ambiguous. Trimming took off 0 bases at V and 4 bases at J, with 7 bases between the two ends. CDR1 SGHRS and CDR2 YFSETQ come from the germline V gene. The length of the CDR3 is 14 residues. The CDR3 here is CASSLEHLTGELFF. The CDR3, as DNA: TGCGCCAGCAGCTTGGAGCACCTCACCGGGGAGCTGTTTTTT. The entire variable domain, with the rest obtained from reference TRBV5-1 and TRBJ2-2, is as follows: KAGVTQTPRYLIKTRGQQVTLSCSPISGHRSVSWYQQTPGQGLQFLFEYFSETQRNKGNFPGRFSGRQFSNSRSEMNVSTLELGDSALYLCASSLEHLTGELFFGEGSRLTVL.

The rearrangement uses TRBV4-1 and TRBJ1-2; D ambiguous. The V end was cut by 6 bases, the J end by 0 bases, with 17 bases between. The CDR3 sequence is 16 residues long. Germline CDR1 reads MGHRA; CDR2 reads YSYEKL. The CDR3 region is CASSPNPSNPNYGYTF. CDR3 bases: TGCGCCAGCAGTCCCAACCCGAGCAACCCTAACTATGGCTACACCTTC.

CDR3 nucleotides: TGTGCCAGCAGCCCCACAGGGGGCCAAGGGGAGCAGTACTTC. Encoded protein: CASSPTGGQGEQYF. This chain joins TRBV7-2 and TRBJ2-7; 9 bases agree with TRBD1. The CDR3 loop spans 14 amino acids. CDR1 is SGHTA and CDR2 is FQGNSA in the germline V gene. The V gene end was trimmed by 5 bases and the J gene end by 7 bases; junction bases not matched to a gene: 9.

The gene calls are TRBV30 and TRBJ2-3; D may be TRBD1 (5 bases). The CDR3 runs to 12 residues. V was trimmed by 3 bases and J by 4 bases, leaving 8 bases between them. Per the germline V gene, CDR1 is GTSNPN and CDR2 is SVGIG (reference sequence). The CDR3 spells CAWRQGADTQYF. As DNA, the CDR3 is TGTGCCTGGAGACAAGGGGCAGATACGCAGTATTTT. Using reference TRBV30 and TRBJ2-3 for the parts outside the CDR3, the full variable domain is SQTIHQWPATLVQPVGSPLSLECTVEGTSNPNLYWYRQAAGRGLQLLFYSVGIGQISSEVPQNLSASRPQDRQFILSSKKLLLSDSGFYLCAWRQGADTQYFGPGTRLTVL.

The J gene is TRBJ1-2, the V gene TRBV19; 8 nucleotides line up with TRBD1. Germline-derived CDR1 and CDR2 are LNHDA and SQIVND (reference sequence). CDR3 length equals 13 residues. V lost 4 bases, J lost 6 bases, and 4 bases stayed unmatched. CDR3 residues: CASSTDRDDGYTF. CDR3 nucleotide sequence: TGTGCCAGTAGTACGGACAGGGATGATGGCTACACCTTC.